This T cell receptor beta chain appears in the sequencing data of a study of identifying expanded T cells in peripheral blood. CDR1 and CDR2 (germline): ENHRY, SYGVKD. The V end was cut by 5 bases, the J end by 3 bases, with 10 bases between. The CDR3 covers 14 residues. Profiled with immunoSEQ multiplex PCR; TCRdb holds only in-frame clones, not every one. The data hold around 68,000 clones, with around 87% observed a single time. Source material: blood. The clonotype comes from a person aged 18 to 75 in good health. The chain is built from TRBV10-3 and TRBJ1-4, with a tentative D call TRBD1 (5 bases). This CDR3 is CAISPGFSNEKLFF. The CDR3 nucleotides read TGTGCCATCAGTCCAGGGTTCTCTAATGAAAAACTGTTTTTT.